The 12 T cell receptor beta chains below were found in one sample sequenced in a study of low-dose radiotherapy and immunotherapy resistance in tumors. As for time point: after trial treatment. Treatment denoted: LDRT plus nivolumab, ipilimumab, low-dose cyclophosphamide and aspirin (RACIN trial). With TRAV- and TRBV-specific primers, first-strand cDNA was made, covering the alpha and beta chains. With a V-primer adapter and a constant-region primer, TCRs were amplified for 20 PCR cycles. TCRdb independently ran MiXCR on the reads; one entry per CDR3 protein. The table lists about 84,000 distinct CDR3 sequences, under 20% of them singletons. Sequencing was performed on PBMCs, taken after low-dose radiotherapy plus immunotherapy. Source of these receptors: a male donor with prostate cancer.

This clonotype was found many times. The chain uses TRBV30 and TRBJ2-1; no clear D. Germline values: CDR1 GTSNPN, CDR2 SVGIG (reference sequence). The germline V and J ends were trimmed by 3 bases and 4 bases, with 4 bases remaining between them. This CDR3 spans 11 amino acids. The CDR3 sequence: CAWSHYNEQFF. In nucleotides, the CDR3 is TGTGCCTGGAGCCATTACAATGAGCAGTTCTTC.

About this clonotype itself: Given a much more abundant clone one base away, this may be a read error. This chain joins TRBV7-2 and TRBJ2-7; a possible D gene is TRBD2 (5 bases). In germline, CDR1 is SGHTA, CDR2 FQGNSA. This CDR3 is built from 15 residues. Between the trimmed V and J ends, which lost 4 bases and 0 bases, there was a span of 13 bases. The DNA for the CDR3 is TGTGCCAGCAGCTCAGAAGCGGCCTTCTCCTACGAGCAGTACTTC. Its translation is CASSSEAAFSYEQYF.

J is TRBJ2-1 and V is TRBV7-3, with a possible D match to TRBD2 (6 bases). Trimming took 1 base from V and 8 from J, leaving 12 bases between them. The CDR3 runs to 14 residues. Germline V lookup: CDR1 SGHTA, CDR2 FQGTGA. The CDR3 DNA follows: TGTGCCAGCAGCTTAAGCGGCGGCGGGGATGAGCAGTTCTTC. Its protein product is CASSLSGGGDEQFF.

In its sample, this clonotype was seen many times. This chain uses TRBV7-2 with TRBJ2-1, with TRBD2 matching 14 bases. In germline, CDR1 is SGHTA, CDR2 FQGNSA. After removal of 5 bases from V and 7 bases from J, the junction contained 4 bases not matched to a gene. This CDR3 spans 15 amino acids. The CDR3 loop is CASSRTSGRWNEQFF. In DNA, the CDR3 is TGTGCCAGCAGCCGGACTAGCGGGAGGTGGAATGAGCAGTTCTTC.

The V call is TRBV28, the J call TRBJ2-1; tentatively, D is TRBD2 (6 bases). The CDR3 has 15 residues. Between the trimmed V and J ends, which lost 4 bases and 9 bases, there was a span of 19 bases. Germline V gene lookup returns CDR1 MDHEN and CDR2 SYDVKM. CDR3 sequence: CASSWRGGYGGEQFF. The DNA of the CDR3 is TGTGCCAGCAGTTGGAGGGGCGGGTATGGTGGTGAGCAGTTCTTC.

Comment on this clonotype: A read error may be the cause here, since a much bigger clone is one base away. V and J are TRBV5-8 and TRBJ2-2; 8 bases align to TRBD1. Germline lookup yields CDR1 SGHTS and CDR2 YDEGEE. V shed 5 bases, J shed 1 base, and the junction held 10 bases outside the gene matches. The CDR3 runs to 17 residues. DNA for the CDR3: TGTGCCAGCAGTGTACGCCCCGGGACAGGGAACACCGGGGAGCTGTTTTTT. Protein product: CASSVRPGTGNTGELFF.

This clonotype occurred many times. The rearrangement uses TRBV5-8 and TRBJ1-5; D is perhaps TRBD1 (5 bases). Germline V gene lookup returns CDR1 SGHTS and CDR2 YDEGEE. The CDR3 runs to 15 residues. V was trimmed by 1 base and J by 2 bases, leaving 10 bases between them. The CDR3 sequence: CASSLLGDGNQPQHF. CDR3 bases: TGTGCCAGCAGCTTGTTGGGGGATGGCAATCAGCCCCAGCATTTT.

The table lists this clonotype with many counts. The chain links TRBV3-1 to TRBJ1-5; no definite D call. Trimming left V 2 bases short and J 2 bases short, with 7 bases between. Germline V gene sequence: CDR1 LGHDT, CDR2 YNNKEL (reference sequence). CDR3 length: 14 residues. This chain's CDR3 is CASSQWIGNQPQHF. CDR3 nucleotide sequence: TGTGCCAGCAGCCAATGGATTGGCAATCAGCCCCAGCATTTT.

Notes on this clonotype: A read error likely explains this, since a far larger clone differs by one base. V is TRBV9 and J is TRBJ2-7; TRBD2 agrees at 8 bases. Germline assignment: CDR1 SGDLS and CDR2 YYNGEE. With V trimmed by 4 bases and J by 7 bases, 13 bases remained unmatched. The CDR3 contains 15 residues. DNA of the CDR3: TGTGCCAGCAGCCTCCGCATAGCGGGATTGAATGAGCAGTACTTC. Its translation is CASSLRIAGLNEQYF.

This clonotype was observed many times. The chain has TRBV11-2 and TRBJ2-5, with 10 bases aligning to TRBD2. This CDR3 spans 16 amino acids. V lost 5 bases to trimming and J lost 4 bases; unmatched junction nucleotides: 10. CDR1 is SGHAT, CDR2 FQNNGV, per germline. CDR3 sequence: CASSGGTSAAGETQYF. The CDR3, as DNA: TGTGCCAGCAGCGGAGGGACTAGCGCTGCGGGAGAGACCCAGTACTTC. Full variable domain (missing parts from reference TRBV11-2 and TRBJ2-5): EAGVAQSPRYKIIEKRQSVAFWCNPISGHATLYWYQQILGQGPKLLIQFQNNGVVDDSQLPKDRFSAERLKGVDSTLKIQPAKLEDSAVYLCASSGGTSAAGETQYFGPGTRLLVL.

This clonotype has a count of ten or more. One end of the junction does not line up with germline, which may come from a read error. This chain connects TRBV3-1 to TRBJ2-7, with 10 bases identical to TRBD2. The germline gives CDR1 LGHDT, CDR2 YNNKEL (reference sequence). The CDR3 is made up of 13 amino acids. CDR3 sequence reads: CASSQGSSGRAFF. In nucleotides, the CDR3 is TGTGCCAGCAGCCAAGGATCTAGCGGGAGAGCTTTTTTC.

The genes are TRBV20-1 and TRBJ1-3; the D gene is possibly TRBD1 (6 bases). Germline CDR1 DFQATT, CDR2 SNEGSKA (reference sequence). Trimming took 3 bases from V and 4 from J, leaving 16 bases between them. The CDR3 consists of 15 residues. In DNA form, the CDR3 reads TGCAGTGCTAGTACAGGGATCTCGGGGGGAAACACCATATATTTT. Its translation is CSASTGISGGNTIYF.